The clone carrying this T cell receptor (beta chain) is judged medium-sized. Its specificity is unknown. The data derive from a study of HIV-infected children after antiretroviral therapy interruption. Study-level background: All children had CD4+ count above 500 and viral load below 50 copies/ml. Most children had recorded EBV and CMV exposure. Findings of the study overall: By the end of treatment interruption, naive CD4+ clonality (Gini) increased.

A 3' RACE protocol on RNA, with unique molecular identifiers, produced the TCR library. TCRdb processed the 3' RACE reads anew with MiXCR; each CDR3 protein has one entry. The table shows about 15,000 distinct CDR3 sequences, with about 3.4% occurring only once. This CDR3 has 13 residues. Germline V gene data show CDR1 as DFQATT and CDR2 as SNEGSKA (reference sequence). The germline V and J ends were trimmed by 6 bases and 0 bases, with 11 bases remaining between them. Stated treatment: PENTA 11 planned treatment interruption arm or continuous ART arm. Participants had taken at least three-drug ART for at least 24 weeks.

The sample was CD45RA+ CD4+ T cells from PBMCs, taken from a donor given antiretroviral therapy, either interrupted or continuous. This sample's subset: naive CD4+ CD45RA+ CD45RO- T cells. The rearrangement joins TRBV20-1 to TRBJ1-1; D call uncertain. The TCR was taken from a child aged 2-17 years with HIV. The CDR3 nucleotides read TGCAGTGCGGCAAGATCTCTGAACACTGAAGCTTTCTTT. The encoded protein is CSAARSLNTEAFF.